One and the same sample provided the 32 T cell receptor beta chains below, sequenced in a study of OX40 agonist ivuxolimab in advanced cancers. The assay was immunoSEQ multiplex PCR, and TCRdb's table has in-frame clones only and misses some. The sample holds under 20,000 clones, 80% to 90% seen once. Sequencing was performed on CD4+ or CD8+ T cells sorted from blood, taken in a trial of the OX40 agonist ivuxolimab. The origin of the receptors is an adult with an advanced solid tumor such as melanoma, head and neck, liver or kidney cancer.

The chain is built from TRBV28 and TRBJ2-1, with TRBD2 matching over 9 bases. V shed 6 bases, J shed 1 base, and the junction held 7 bases outside the gene matches. The V gene's germline CDR1 is MDHEN and CDR2 SYDVKM. CDR3 length: 16 residues. CDR3 residues: CASRHLAGSSYNEQFF. As DNA, the CDR3 is TGTGCCAGCAGACATCTAGCGGGGTCATCCTACAATGAGCAGTTCTTC. The whole variable domain, remainder taken from reference TRBV28 and TRBJ2-1, is DVKVTQSSRYLVKRTGEKVFLECVQDMDHENMFWYRQDPGLGLRLIYFSYDVKMKEKGDIPEGYSVSREKKERFSLILESASTNQTSMYLCASRHLAGSSYNEQFFGPGTRLTVL.

The rearrangement links TRBV27 to TRBJ1-1, with D tentatively TRBD1 (6 bases). The CDR3 has 15 residues. Trimming took 6 bases from V and 2 from J, leaving 16 bases between them. Germline-derived CDR1 and CDR2 are MNHEY and SMNVEV (reference sequence). In nucleotides, the CDR3 is TGTGCCAGCAGATTAACTCTAGGGGGAAACACTGAAGCTTTCTTT. Encoded protein: CASRLTLGGNTEAFF.

The chain recombines TRBV5-3 with TRBJ2-5; D is perhaps TRBD2 (6 bases). TRBV5-3 is an ORF, and what it does is uncertain. Trimming removed 8 bases at V and 5 bases at J, with 10 bases between. The CDR3 contains 11 residues. The CDR3, as DNA: TGTGCCAGGCCGGGGGTGGAGACCCAGTACTTC. It specifies CARPGVETQYF.

The chain combines TRBV9 with TRBJ1-3; a possible D gene is TRBD1 (6 bases). The CDR3 length is 15 residues. Germline V gene data show CDR1 as SGDLS and CDR2 as YYNGEE. Trimming pared 0 bases from V and 4 bases from J, leaving 11 bases between. The CDR3 spells CASSVVGASGNTIYF. The CDR3 DNA is TGTGCCAGCAGCGTAGTGGGGGCTTCAGGAAACACCATATATTTT.

The CDR3, as DNA: TGTGCCAGCAGCTTGTCCTGGGGAAGCGGCTCCTACGAGCAGTACTTC. Translation: CASSLSWGSGSYEQYF. The chain recombines TRBV5-4 with TRBJ2-7; D may be TRBD2 (5 bases). The germline gives CDR1 SGHNT, CDR2 YYREEE (reference sequence). The CDR3 loop spans 16 amino acids. V gave up 1 base and J gave up 0 bases, with 14 bases separating them.

V usage is TRBV7-8 and J usage is TRBJ1-1; 10 bases are shared with TRBD1. The CDR3 covers 18 residues. V dropped 1 base and J dropped 5; count of bases not matched to a gene: 13. Germline values: CDR1 SGHVS, CDR2 FQNEAQ. The CDR3 protein is CASSLVPGTGVLGTEAFF. CDR3 in DNA: TGTGCCAGCAGCTTAGTTCCCGGGACAGGGGTATTGGGGACTGAAGCTTTCTTT.

This CDR3 reads CASSQTGEAFF. CDR3 bases: TGTGCCAGCAGCCAAACAGGTGAAGCTTTCTTT. J is TRBJ1-1 and V is TRBV14, with a weak D call TRBD1 (5 bases). This CDR3 has 11 residues. From germline, CDR1 is SGHDN and CDR2 FVKESK. The V and J ends lost 2 bases and 7 bases respectively, with 5 bases between them.

The chain is built from TRBV5-1 and TRBJ1-1; 9 nucleotides line up with TRBD1. In germline, CDR1 is SGHRS, CDR2 YFSETQ. V shed 2 bases and J 7 bases; nucleotides not matched to a gene: 6. The CDR3 extends over 14 amino acids. The CDR3 region is CASSFKTGGDEAFF. CDR3 nucleotides: TGCGCCAGCAGCTTTAAAACAGGGGGCGATGAAGCTTTCTTT.

The chain employs TRBV14 and TRBJ2-5, with TRBD1 as a possible D gene (6 bases). Trimming left V 0 bases short and J 5 bases short, with 13 bases between. This CDR3 contains 15 residues. Germline CDR1 SGHDN, CDR2 FVKESK. The CDR3 DNA reads as TGTGCCAGCAGCCAAGACAGGGGCTCAAGGGAGACCCAGTACTTC. Residues: CASSQDRGSRETQYF. The entire variable domain, with the rest obtained from reference TRBV14 and TRBJ2-5, is as follows: EAGVTQFPSHSVIEKGQTVTLRCDPISGHDNLYWYRRVMGKEIKFLLHFVKESKQDESGMPNNRFLAERTGGTYSTLKVQPAELEDSGVYFCASSQDRGSRETQYFGPGTRLLVL.

This sequence joins TRBV6-6 and TRBJ2-5; 8 bases align to TRBD2. In germline, CDR1 is MNHNY, CDR2 SVGAGI (reference sequence). There are 13 residues in the CDR3. The J segment lost 7 bases and the V segment lost 4 bases, leaving 5 bases of the junction unmatched. CDR3 residues: CASSLSGGRTQYF. For the CDR3, the DNA is TGTGCCAGCAGTTTATCGGGGGGGCGGACCCAGTACTTC.

This clone was observed a single time. The CDR3 bases are TGTGCCAGCAGCTTAGGGTCTGGCTTCAGCACAGATACGCAGTATTTT. Amino acid sequence: CASSLGSGFSTDTQYF. The chain carries TRBV11-2 and TRBJ2-3; D gene unclear. Deletions cut 1 base from V and 0 bases from J, with 11 bases between. From germline, CDR1 is SGHAT and CDR2 FQNNGV. The CDR3 contains 16 residues.

The rearrangement joins TRBV11-3 to TRBJ1-1; D is uncertain. CDR3 length: 12 amino acids. Germline V gene sequence: CDR1 SGHNT, CDR2 YENEEA. V was cut by 4 bases and J by 3 bases, with 6 bases left in between. In DNA, the CDR3 is TGTGCCAGCAGCTACTCTGACACTGAAGCTTTCTTT. It specifies CASSYSDTEAFF.

The chain combines TRBV19 with TRBJ1-1, with 10 nucleotides matching TRBD1. J lost 1 base, V lost 7 bases, and 3 bases had no gene match. This CDR3 contains 14 residues. Germline values: CDR1 LNHDA, CDR2 SQIVND (reference sequence). CDR3 bases: TGTGCCAGTACCGGGACAGGGGAGAACACTGAAGCTTTCTTT. As protein: CASTGTGENTEAFF.

J is TRBJ1-1 and V is TRBV12-5; TRBD1 might be the D (5 bases). Trimming shortened V by 5 bases and J by 5 bases, and 9 bases separated the two germline ends. The CDR3 runs to 12 residues. Germline CDR1 reads LGHNT; CDR2 reads FRNRAP. The CDR3 DNA reads as TGTGCTAGTGGTGACCCAGGGACTGAAGCTTTCTTT. Protein sequence: CASGDPGTEAFF. Supplemented by reference TRBV12-5 and TRBJ1-1, the full variable domain reads DARVTQTPRHKVTEMGQEVTMRCQPILGHNTVFWYRQTMMQGLELLAYFRNRAPLDDSGMPKDRFSAEMPDATLATLKIQPSEPRDSAVYFCASGDPGTEAFFGQGTRLTVV.

This sequence joins TRBV7-3 and TRBJ2-1, with TRBD2 identical over 10 bases. Germline values: CDR1 SGHTA, CDR2 FQGTGA. The CDR3 is 16 amino acids. V was pared by 2 bases and J by 9 bases, with 10 bases of the junction left unmatched. CDR3 region: CASSLPLAGEQGEQFF. The CDR3 region has the DNA TGTGCCAGCAGCTTACCCCTAGCGGGAGAACAGGGTGAGCAGTTCTTC.

This clone was recorded a few times. The chain recombines TRBV6-1 with TRBJ2-7; 8 nucleotides match TRBD2. This CDR3 contains 15 residues. CDR1 is MNHNS and CDR2 is SASEGT in the germline V gene. Losses at the gene ends were 0 bases for V and 2 bases for J; bases not matched to a gene: 3. CDR3 in DNA: TGTGCCAGCAGTGAAGCTCTAGCGGGCCCCTACGAGCAGTACTTC. It specifies CASSEALAGPYEQYF.

This clone has only a few counts. The chain couples TRBV7-6 to TRBJ1-2; a possible D gene is TRBD1 (5 bases). This CDR3 contains 13 residues. Germline CDR1 and CDR2: SGHVS and FNYEAQ. Trimming stripped 6 bases from V and 4 bases from J, with 12 bases between. CDR3 nucleotide sequence: TGTGCCAGCAGTCTACAGGAGTTCTATGGCTACACCTTC. Translated, it gives CASSLQEFYGYTF.

This rearrangement joins TRBV28 to TRBJ1-3; possible D gene TRBD1, 5 bases. Germline loops: CDR1 MDHEN, CDR2 SYDVKM. The CDR3 consists of 16 residues. V was shortened by 5 bases and J by 0 bases, with 14 bases between the two germline ends. CDR3 sequence reads: CASSPGTLVSGNTIYF. For the CDR3, the DNA is TGTGCCAGCAGTCCGGGGACTCTGGTCTCTGGAAACACCATATATTTT.

The V gene is TRBV7-8, the J gene TRBJ1-2; TRBD1 matches at 8 bases. The V segment lost 0 bases and the J segment 1 base; nucleotides outside the gene matches: 1. CDR1 is SGHVS, CDR2 FQNEAQ, per germline. This CDR3 comprises 15 residues. The CDR3 is CASSLADRVNYGYTF. The CDR3 bases are TGTGCCAGCAGCTTAGCGGACAGGGTTAACTATGGCTACACCTTC.

This clone occurred many times. The gene calls are TRBV15 and TRBJ2-7; the D gene is possibly TRBD1 (5 bases). The CDR3 consists of 15 residues. Germline CDR1 and CDR2: LNHNV and YYDKDF (reference sequence). Trimming took off 3 bases at V and 5 bases at J, with 17 bases between the two ends. DNA for the CDR3: TGTGCCACCAGCAGCCGTGATGGGGCAGTGGACGAGCAGTACTTC. This sequence encodes CATSSRDGAVDEQYF.

Note on this clone: The same CDR3 is also encoded by other DNA sequences in this sample. V and J are TRBV27 and TRBJ2-3, with 7 bases fitting TRBD2. CDR3 size: 16 residues. Germline CDR1 reads MNHEY; CDR2 reads SMNVEV (reference sequence). Trimming took 0 bases from V and 0 from J; bases not matched to a gene: 3. CDR3 sequence (DNA): TGTGCCAGCAGTTTATCGCCTAGCGGCAGCACAGATACGCAGTATTTT. Translation: CASSLSPSGSTDTQYF.

The chain carries TRBV4-1 and TRBJ2-3; D is ambiguous. V was shortened by 4 bases and J by 0 bases, with 11 bases between the two germline ends. Germline CDR1 is MGHRA and CDR2 is YSYEKL. The CDR3 loop spans 15 amino acids. CDR3 protein: CASSLQWGSTDTQYF. The CDR3 DNA follows: TGCGCCAGCAGCCTGCAGTGGGGTAGCACAGATACGCAGTATTTT.

This sequence joins TRBV7-2 and TRBJ2-7; the match to TRBD2 covers 7 bases. J gave up 2 bases and V 6 bases, and 10 bases lay outside the gene matches. CDR1 SGHTA and CDR2 FQGNSA come from the germline V gene. This CDR3 is 15 amino acids long. The CDR3, as DNA: TGTGCCAGCAGTAGAGTAGCGGGCCCGACCTACGAGCAGTACTTC. This codes for CASSRVAGPTYEQYF. The full variable domain, completed using reference TRBV7-2 and TRBJ2-7, is GAGVSQSPSNKVTEKGKDVELRCDPISGHTALYWYRQSLGQGLEFLIYFQGNSAPDKSGLPSDRFSAERTGGSVSTLTIQRTQQEDSAVYLCASSRVAGPTYEQYFGPGTRLTVT.

The chain recombines TRBV7-9 with TRBJ2-7; D call uncertain. Germline CDR1 is SEHNR and CDR2 is FQNEAQ (reference sequence). The CDR3 is 15 amino acids. V was trimmed by 5 bases and J by 2 bases, leaving 16 bases between them. The CDR3 DNA is TGTGCCAGCAGCCCAAGAGCTGGAGACCCCTACGAGCAGTACTTC. It translates to CASSPRAGDPYEQYF.

The chain has TRBV4-3 and TRBJ1-4; D is uncertain. CDR3 length equals 15 residues. The germline V and J ends were trimmed by 0 bases and 10 bases, with 15 bases remaining between them. CDR1 and CDR2 from the germline V gene are LGHNA and YSLEER. The CDR3 DNA follows: TGCGCCAGCAGCCAAGATAAGTCAGCGGCCTTAAAACTGTTTTTT. This encodes CASSQDKSAALKLFF.

This clone was detected a few times. A much larger clone sits a single nucleotide away, making a read error possible. The genes are TRBV28 and TRBJ2-5, with 8 bases matching TRBD2. Germline V CDR1 and CDR2: MDHEN, SYDVKM. This CDR3 comprises 16 residues. V trimming: 5 bases; J trimming: 3 bases; junction bases outside the gene matches: 11. As DNA, the CDR3 is TGTGCCAGCAGTGAAGTGGCGGGGCGGGGGGAAGAGACCCAGTACTTC. Translated: CASSEVAGRGEETQYF.

The chain recombines TRBV29-1 with TRBJ2-5; TRBD2 is a possible D gene (5 bases). CDR1 SQVTM and CDR2 ANQGSEA come from the germline V gene. This CDR3 is 13 amino acids long. V was cut by 4 bases and J by 5 bases, with 14 bases left in between. The CDR3 coding sequence is TGCAGCGTTGCAGCGGAGAGACTGGAGACCCAGTACTTC. It codes for CSVAAERLETQYF.

The V gene is TRBV6-5, the J gene TRBJ2-1, with D possibly TRBD1 on 6 matching bases. Germline lookup yields CDR1 MNHEY and CDR2 SVGAGI. V was clipped by 9 bases and J by 1 base, with 10 bases between them. The CDR3 consists of 13 residues. The CDR3 nucleotides are TGTGCCAGTGCAGGGGCTTCCTACAATGAGCAGTTCTTC. It specifies CASAGASYNEQFF.

This chain uses TRBV6-1 with TRBJ1-1, with TRBD1 matching over 8 bases. From germline, CDR1 is MNHNS and CDR2 SASEGT. This CDR3 has 14 residues. V dropped 6 bases and J dropped 0; count of bases not matched to a gene: 3. The DNA for the CDR3 is TGTGCCAGCAGCTCGACAGGGGTGAACACTGAAGCTTTCTTT. Protein product: CASSSTGVNTEAFF.

The chain employs TRBV6-5 and TRBJ2-2; TRBD1 matches 9 bases. Looked up from germline, CDR1 is MNHEY and CDR2 is SVGAGI. The ends lost 7 bases at V and 0 bases at J; junction bases unmatched: 3. The CDR3 covers 15 residues. CDR3 DNA: TGTGCCAGCATGACAGGGGGATCGAACACCGGGGAGCTGTTTTTT. As protein: CASMTGGSNTGELFF.

CDR3: CASSTPLRQGSGYTF. In DNA form, the CDR3 reads TGTGCCAGCAGTACTCCCCTGCGACAGGGGAGTGGCTACACCTTC. The chain joins TRBV28 to TRBJ1-2, with TRBD1 matching 8 bases. The germline V gene has CDR1 MDHEN and CDR2 SYDVKM. The ends lost 5 bases at V and 7 bases at J; junction bases unmatched: 12. CDR3 length: 15 residues.

This clone was recorded only once. This CDR3 is CSVDRGGRETQYF. DNA for the CDR3: TGCAGCGTGGACAGGGGAGGTCGAGAGACCCAGTACTTC. This rearrangement joins TRBV29-1 to TRBJ2-5; 9 bases fit TRBD1. The V gene end was trimmed by 6 bases and the J gene end by 4 bases; junction bases not matched to a gene: 6. Germline CDR1 reads SQVTM; CDR2 reads ANQGSEA. The CDR3 has 13 amino acids.